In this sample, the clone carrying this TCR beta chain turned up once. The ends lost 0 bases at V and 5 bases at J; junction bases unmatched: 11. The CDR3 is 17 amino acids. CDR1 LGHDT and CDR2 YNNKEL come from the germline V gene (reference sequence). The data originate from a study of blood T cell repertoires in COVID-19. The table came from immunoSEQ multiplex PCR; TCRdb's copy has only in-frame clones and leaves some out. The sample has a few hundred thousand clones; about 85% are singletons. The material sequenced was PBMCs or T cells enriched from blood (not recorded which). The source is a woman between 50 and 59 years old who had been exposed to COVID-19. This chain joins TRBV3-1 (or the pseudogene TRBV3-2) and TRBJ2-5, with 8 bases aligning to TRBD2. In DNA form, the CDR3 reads TGTGCCAGCAGCCAAGATTTCCGACTTGAGCGGGGGGAGACCCAGTACTTC. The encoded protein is CASSQDFRLERGETQYF.